The 22 T cell receptor beta chains in this list originate from one sample, sequenced in a study of OX40 agonist ivuxolimab in advanced cancers. Produced via immunoSEQ multiplex PCR; TCRdb's table is partial and in-frame only. This table has some 77,000 clones, more than 85% appearing once. The sample in question was CD4+ or CD8+ T cells sorted from blood, obtained in a trial of the OX40 agonist ivuxolimab. These receptor sequences come from an adult with an advanced solid tumor such as melanoma, head and neck, liver or kidney cancer.

The CDR3, as DNA: TGCGCCAGCAGCTTAAGCGGCACTTTGAACGAGCAGTACTTC. It is translated as CASSLSGTLNEQYF. The chain carries TRBV5-1 and TRBJ2-7, with D perhaps TRBD2 (5 bases). The CDR3 is made up of 14 amino acids. Germline CDR1 is SGHRS and CDR2 is YFSETQ. Trimming pared 2 bases from V and 5 bases from J, leaving 14 bases between.

The CDR3 region has the DNA TGTGCCAGTAGCGGGACAGGGGGCTCCTACGAGCAGTACTTC. Translation: CASSGTGGSYEQYF. This chain links TRBV19 with TRBJ2-7; TRBD1 agrees at 11 bases. The length of the CDR3 is 14 residues. After removal of 6 bases from V and 0 bases from J, the junction contained 1 base not matched to a gene. The germline gives CDR1 LNHDA, CDR2 SQIVND (reference sequence).

The rearrangement links TRBV5-1 to TRBJ1-5; 8 positions agree with TRBD1. V was pared by 5 bases and J by 5 bases, with 6 bases of the junction left unmatched. The germline V gene has CDR1 SGHRS and CDR2 YFSETQ. This CDR3 is built from 14 residues. The CDR3 loop reads CASRPGQEDQPQHF. In DNA, the CDR3 is TGCGCCAGCAGACCGGGACAGGAAGATCAGCCCCAGCATTTT.

The gene calls are TRBV7-9 and TRBJ2-5; D is perhaps TRBD1 (5 bases). The germline V and J ends were trimmed by 2 bases and 5 bases, with 15 bases remaining between them. CDR1 and CDR2 from the germline V gene are SEHNR and FQNEAQ (reference sequence). This CDR3 has 15 amino acids. The CDR3, as DNA: TGTGCCAGCAGCTTAACGGCCCAGGGTGGGGAGACCCAGTACTTC. As protein: CASSLTAQGGETQYF. The whole variable domain, remainder taken from reference TRBV7-9 and TRBJ2-5, is DTGVSQNPRHKITKRGQNVTFRCDPISEHNRLYWYRQTLGQGPEFLTYFQNEAQLEKSRLLSDRFSAERPKGSFSTLEIQRTEQGDSAMYLCASSLTAQGGETQYFGPGTRLLVL.

The chain is built from TRBV7-9 and TRBJ2-1, with TRBD2 matching over 12 bases. V lost 6 bases to trimming and J lost 0 bases; unmatched junction nucleotides: 0. The germline V gene encodes CDR1 SEHNR and CDR2 FQNEAQ (reference sequence). The CDR3 runs 15 residues. In DNA form, the CDR3 reads TGTGCCAGCAGGACTAGCGGGAGCTCCTACAATGAGCAGTTCTTC. It encodes CASRTSGSSYNEQFF.

The CDR3 reads CASSRDRSYNSPLHF. The CDR3 nucleotides read TGTGCCAGCTCACGCGACCGCTCCTATAATTCACCCCTCCACTTT. The rearrangement joins TRBV18 to TRBJ1-6; D not certain. Germline V lookup: CDR1 KGHSH, CDR2 LQKENI. The CDR3 sequence is 15 residues long. Trimming took 4 bases from V and 0 from J, leaving 7 bases between them.

The V and J genes are TRBV30 and TRBJ2-2; perhaps TRBD2 as D (5 bases). Deletions cut 1 base from V and 7 bases from J, with 10 bases between. The germline V gene encodes CDR1 GTSNPN and CDR2 SVGIG (reference sequence). The CDR3 sequence is 13 residues long. DNA for the CDR3: TGTGCCTGGAGTGGTAGCGACGGCGGGGAGCTGTTTTTT. Protein product: CAWSGSDGGELFF.

The chain combines TRBV30 with TRBJ1-4, with D unclear. Germline lookup yields CDR1 GTSNPN and CDR2 SVGIG (reference sequence). V lost 0 bases, J lost 8 bases, and 4 bases lay in between. This CDR3 has 11 residues. The CDR3 nucleotides are TGTGCCTGGAGTGTGGCCGAAAAACTGTTTTTT. Translating gives CAWSVAEKLFF.

The chain is built from TRBV9 and TRBJ1-4; a possible D gene is TRBD1 (5 bases). This CDR3 has 17 amino acids. CDR1 and CDR2 (germline): SGDLS, YYNGEE. V lost 0 bases and J lost 6, with 18 bases in between. The CDR3: CASSVARGNTDDEKLFF. The CDR3 nucleotides read TGTGCCAGCAGCGTAGCTCGGGGGAATACGGATGATGAAAAACTGTTTTTT.

This clone was seen a handful of times. The rearrangement links TRBV29-1 to TRBJ1-1; TRBD1 matches 9 bases. The CDR3 runs 14 residues. V lost 3 bases, J lost 5 bases, and 7 bases stayed unmatched. Germline lookup yields CDR1 SQVTM and CDR2 ANQGSEA. In DNA form, the CDR3 reads TGCAGCGTTGATCTGGGACAGGGAATGACTGAAGCTTTCTTT. Amino acid sequence: CSVDLGQGMTEAFF.

The chain carries TRBV18 and TRBJ2-1; D tentatively fits TRBD1 or TRBD2 (5 bases each). The CDR3 is 12 residues long. Looked up from germline, CDR1 is KGHSH and CDR2 is LQKENI. Trimming stripped 5 bases from V and 10 bases from J, with 12 bases between. The CDR3 is CASSGQGGEQFF. In nucleotides, the CDR3 is TGTGCCAGCTCAGGGCAGGGCGGGGAGCAGTTCTTC.

This clone was detected only a few times. This chain connects TRBV6-1 to TRBJ2-7; 13 bases agree with TRBD2. J was trimmed by 3 bases and V by 4 bases; bases with no gene match: 3. The CDR3 contains 15 residues. CDR1 is MNHNS, CDR2 SASEGT, per germline. CDR3 residues: CASSAWTSGSYEQYF. The DNA of the CDR3 is TGTGCCAGCAGTGCCTGGACTAGCGGGAGCTACGAGCAGTACTTC.

CDR3 region: CASSHLKGVSYGYTF. The CDR3 DNA reads as TGTGCCAGCAGCCATTTAAAGGGGGTAAGCTATGGCTACACCTTC. The rearrangement joins TRBV11-2 to TRBJ1-2; D is perhaps TRBD1 (6 bases). CDR1 and CDR2 (germline): SGHAT, FQNNGV. The CDR3 is made up of 15 amino acids. V was pared by 5 bases and J by 4 bases, with 17 bases between. The full variable domain, its missing parts supplied by reference TRBV11-2 and TRBJ1-2, is EAGVAQSPRYKIIEKRQSVAFWCNPISGHATLYWYQQILGQGPKLLIQFQNNGVVDDSQLPKDRFSAERLKGVDSTLKIQPAKLEDSAVYLCASSHLKGVSYGYTFGSGTRLTVV.

V is TRBV10-3 and J is TRBJ1-4; TRBD1 matches 7 bases. In germline, CDR1 is ENHRY, CDR2 SYGVKD. V shed 6 bases, J shed 3 bases, and the junction held 4 bases outside the gene matches. This CDR3 region has 14 residues. As DNA, the CDR3 is TGTGCCATCAGAGGGACAGCTTCTAATGAAAAACTGTTTTTT. Translation: CAIRGTASNEKLFF.

V and J are TRBV14 and TRBJ2-7; 11 positions match TRBD2. Losses at the gene ends were 4 bases for V and 1 base for J; bases not matched to a gene: 12. Germline CDR1 SGHDN, CDR2 FVKESK. This CDR3 is built from 18 residues. This CDR3 is CASSPKKGTSGFSYEQYF. The CDR3 DNA reads TGTGCCAGCAGCCCGAAAAAAGGGACTAGCGGCTTTTCCTACGAGCAGTACTTC.

The J gene is TRBJ2-5, the V gene TRBV9; TRBD2 matches 14 bases. The CDR3 length is 18 residues. The ends lost 0 bases at V and 0 bases at J; junction bases unmatched: 4. CDR1 is SGDLS, CDR2 YYNGEE, per germline. The CDR3, as DNA: TGTGCCAGCAGCGTAGATAGGACTAGCGGGGGGTACCAAGAGACCCAGTACTTC. This translates into CASSVDRTSGGYQETQYF.

This clone has just a few counts. The rearrangement uses TRBV7-9 and TRBJ1-5; TRBD1 agrees at 8 bases. The V and J ends lost 8 bases and 3 bases, in that order; junction bases with no gene match: 3. The CDR3 has 13 amino acids. The germline gives CDR1 SEHNR, CDR2 FQNEAQ (reference sequence). The CDR3 nucleotides read TGTGCCAGCGGACAGGGCCCCAATCAGCCCCAGCATTTT. Its translation is CASGQGPNQPQHF. Variable domain in full (rest from reference TRBV7-9 and TRBJ1-5): DTGVSQNPRHKITKRGQNVTFRCDPISEHNRLYWYRQTLGQGPEFLTYFQNEAQLEKSRLLSDRFSAERPKGSFSTLEIQRTEQGDSAMYLCASGQGPNQPQHFGDGTRLSIL.

V is TRBV7-2 and J is TRBJ2-5; tentatively, D is TRBD1 (6 bases). V gave up 5 bases and J gave up 1 base, with 11 bases separating them. The CDR3 is made up of 14 amino acids. CDR1 and CDR2 from the germline V gene are SGHTA and FQGNSA. The CDR3 spells CASSPRGPQETQYF. The CDR3 DNA sequence: TGTGCCAGCAGCCCCAGGGGCCCCCAAGAGACCCAGTACTTC.

CDR3 nucleotide sequence: TGTGCCTGGAGCTCTAGGGATGGGGGGGCGGGAGAGACCCAGTACTTC. This sequence encodes CAWSSRDGGAGETQYF. The chain has TRBV30 and TRBJ2-5; tentatively, D is TRBD2 (7 bases). This CDR3 spans 16 amino acids. V lost 3 bases, J lost 4 bases, and 21 bases lay in between. Germline-derived CDR1 and CDR2 are GTSNPN and SVGIG (reference sequence).

The J gene is TRBJ2-1, the V gene TRBV7-2; TRBD2 agrees at 15 bases. CDR3 length equals 16 residues. J lost 8 bases, V lost 5 bases, and 7 bases had no gene match. Germline assignment: CDR1 SGHTA and CDR2 FQGNSA. CDR3 sequence: CASSERTSGRAYEQFF. The CDR3 DNA is TGTGCCAGCAGCGAAAGGACTAGCGGGAGGGCTTATGAGCAGTTCTTC.

The chain couples TRBV7-2 to TRBJ2-7, with D maybe TRBD1 (6 bases). The CDR3 has 14 residues. Per germline, CDR1 SGHTA and CDR2 FQGNSA. The V end lost 5 bases, the J end lost 0 bases, and 11 bases lay between the germline ends. CDR3 amino acids: CASSGDRYSYEQYF. DNA of the CDR3: TGTGCCAGCAGCGGTGACAGGTACTCCTACGAGCAGTACTTC.

V is TRBV4-1 and J is TRBJ2-5; 12 bases fit TRBD1. This CDR3 is 16 amino acids long. The germline CDR1 and CDR2 sequences are MGHRA and YSYEKL. The ends lost 0 bases at V and 5 bases at J; junction bases unmatched: 4. This chain's CDR3 is CASSQDGTGGVETQYF. The CDR3 region has the DNA TGCGCCAGCAGCCAAGATGGGACAGGGGGCGTGGAGACCCAGTACTTC.